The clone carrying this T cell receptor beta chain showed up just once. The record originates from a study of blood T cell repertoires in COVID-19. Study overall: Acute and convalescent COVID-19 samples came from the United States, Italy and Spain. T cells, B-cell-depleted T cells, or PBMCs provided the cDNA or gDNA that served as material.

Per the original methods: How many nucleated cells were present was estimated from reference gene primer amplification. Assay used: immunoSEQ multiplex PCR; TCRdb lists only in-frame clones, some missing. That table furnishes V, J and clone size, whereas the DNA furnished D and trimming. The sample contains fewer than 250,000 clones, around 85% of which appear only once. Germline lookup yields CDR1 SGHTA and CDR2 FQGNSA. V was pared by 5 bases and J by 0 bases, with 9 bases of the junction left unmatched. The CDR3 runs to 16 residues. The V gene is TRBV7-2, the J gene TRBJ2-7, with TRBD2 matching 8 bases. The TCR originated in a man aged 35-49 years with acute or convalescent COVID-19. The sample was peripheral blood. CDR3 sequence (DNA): TGTGCCAGCAGCCAAGTAGGCGGGGGGATCTCCTACGAGCAGTACTTC. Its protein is CASSQVGGGISYEQYF.